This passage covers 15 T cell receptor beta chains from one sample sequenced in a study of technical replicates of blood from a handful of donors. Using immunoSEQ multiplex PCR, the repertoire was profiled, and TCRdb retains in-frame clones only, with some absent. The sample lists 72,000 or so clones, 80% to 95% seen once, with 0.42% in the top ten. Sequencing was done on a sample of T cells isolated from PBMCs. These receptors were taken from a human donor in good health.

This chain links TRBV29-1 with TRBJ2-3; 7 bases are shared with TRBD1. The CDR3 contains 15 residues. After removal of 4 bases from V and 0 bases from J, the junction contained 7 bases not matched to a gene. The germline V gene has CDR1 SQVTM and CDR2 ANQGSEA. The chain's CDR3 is CSVGPTGVSTDTQYF. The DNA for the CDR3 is TGCAGCGTTGGGCCTACAGGGGTGAGCACAGATACGCAGTATTTT.

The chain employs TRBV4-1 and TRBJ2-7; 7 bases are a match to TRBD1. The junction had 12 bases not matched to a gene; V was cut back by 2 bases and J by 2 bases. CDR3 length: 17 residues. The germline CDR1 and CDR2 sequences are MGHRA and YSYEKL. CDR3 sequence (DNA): TGCGCCAGCAGCCAATTTCCGAAGGACAGGTCAACCTACGAGCAGTACTTC. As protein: CASSQFPKDRSTYEQYF.

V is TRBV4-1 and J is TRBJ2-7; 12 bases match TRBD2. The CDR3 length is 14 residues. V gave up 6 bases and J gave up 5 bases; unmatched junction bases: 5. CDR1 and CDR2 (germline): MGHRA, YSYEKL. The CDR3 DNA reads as TGCGCCAGCAGGCGGACTAGCGGGGCCAACGAGCAGTACTTC. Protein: CASRRTSGANEQYF.

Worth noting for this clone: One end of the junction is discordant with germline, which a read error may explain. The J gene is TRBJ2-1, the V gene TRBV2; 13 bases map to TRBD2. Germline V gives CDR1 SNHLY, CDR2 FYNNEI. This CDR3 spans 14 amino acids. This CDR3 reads CASSSGLAGASGIF. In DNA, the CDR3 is TGTGCCAGCTCCTCTGGACTAGCGGGAGCCTCGGGGATCTTC.

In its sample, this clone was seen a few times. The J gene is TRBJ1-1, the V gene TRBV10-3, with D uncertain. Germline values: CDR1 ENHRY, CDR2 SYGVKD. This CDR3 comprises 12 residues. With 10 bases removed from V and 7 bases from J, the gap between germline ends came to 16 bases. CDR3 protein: CATGVGSHEAFF. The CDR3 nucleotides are TGTGCCACCGGGGTGGGGTCACATGAAGCTTTCTTT.

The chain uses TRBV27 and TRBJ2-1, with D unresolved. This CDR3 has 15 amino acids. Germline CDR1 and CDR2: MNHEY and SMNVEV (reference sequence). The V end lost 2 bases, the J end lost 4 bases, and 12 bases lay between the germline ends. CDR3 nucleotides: TGTGCCAGCAGTTTAGTTCAGCGAAAATACAATGAGCAGTTCTTC. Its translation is CASSLVQRKYNEQFF.

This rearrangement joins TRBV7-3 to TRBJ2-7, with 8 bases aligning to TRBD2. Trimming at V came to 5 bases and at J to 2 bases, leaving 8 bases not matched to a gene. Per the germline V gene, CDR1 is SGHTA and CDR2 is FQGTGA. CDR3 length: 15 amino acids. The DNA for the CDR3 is TGTGCCAGCAGCCTGGGGGCGGGAGGAACCTACGAGCAGTACTTC. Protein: CASSLGAGGTYEQYF. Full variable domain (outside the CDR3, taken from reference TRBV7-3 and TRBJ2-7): GAGVSQTPSNKVTEKGKYVELRCDPISGHTALYWYRQSLGQGPEFLIYFQGTGAADDSGLPNDRFFAVRPEGSVSTLKIQRTERGDSAVYLCASSLGAGGTYEQYFGPGTRLTVT.

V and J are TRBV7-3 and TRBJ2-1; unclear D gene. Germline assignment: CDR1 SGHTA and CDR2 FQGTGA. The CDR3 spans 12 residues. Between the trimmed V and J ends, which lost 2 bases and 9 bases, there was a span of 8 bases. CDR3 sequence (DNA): TGTGCCAGCAGCTTATTCAGAACTGAGCAGTTCTTC. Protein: CASSLFRTEQFF.

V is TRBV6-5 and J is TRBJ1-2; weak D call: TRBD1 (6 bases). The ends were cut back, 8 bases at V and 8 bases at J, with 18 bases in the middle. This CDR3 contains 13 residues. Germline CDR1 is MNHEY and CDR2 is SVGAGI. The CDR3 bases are TGTGCCAGCCATATTCCAGGGGTAGACGGCTACACCTTC. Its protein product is CASHIPGVDGYTF.

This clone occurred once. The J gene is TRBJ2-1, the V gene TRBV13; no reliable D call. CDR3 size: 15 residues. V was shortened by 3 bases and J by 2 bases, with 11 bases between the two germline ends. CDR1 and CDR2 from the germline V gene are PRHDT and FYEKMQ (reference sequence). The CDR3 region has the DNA TGTGCCAGCAGCTTTTTTATTGGCACCTACAATGAGCAGTTCTTC. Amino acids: CASSFFIGTYNEQFF.

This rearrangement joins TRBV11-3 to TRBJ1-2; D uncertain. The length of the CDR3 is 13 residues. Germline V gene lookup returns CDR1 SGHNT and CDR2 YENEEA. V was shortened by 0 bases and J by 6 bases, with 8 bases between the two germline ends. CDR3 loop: CASSLEEKDGYTF. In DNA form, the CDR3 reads TGTGCCAGCAGCTTAGAGGAGAAGGATGGCTACACCTTC.

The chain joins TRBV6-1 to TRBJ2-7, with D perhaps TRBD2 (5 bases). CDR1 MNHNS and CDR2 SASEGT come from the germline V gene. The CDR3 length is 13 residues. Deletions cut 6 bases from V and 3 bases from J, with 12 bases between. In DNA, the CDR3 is TGTGCCAGCAGCTTTCAGAGCGGCTACGAGCAGTACTTC. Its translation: CASSFQSGYEQYF.

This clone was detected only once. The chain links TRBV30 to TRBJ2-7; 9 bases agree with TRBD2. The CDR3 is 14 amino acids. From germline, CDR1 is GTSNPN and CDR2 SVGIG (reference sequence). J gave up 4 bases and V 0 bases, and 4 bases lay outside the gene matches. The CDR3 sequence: CAWSVRLAVYEQYF. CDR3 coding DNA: TGTGCCTGGAGTGTGCGACTAGCGGTATACGAGCAGTACTTC.

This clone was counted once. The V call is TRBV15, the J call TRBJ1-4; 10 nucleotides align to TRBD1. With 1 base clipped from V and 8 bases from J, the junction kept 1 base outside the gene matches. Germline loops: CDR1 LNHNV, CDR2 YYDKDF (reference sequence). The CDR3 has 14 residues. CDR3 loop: CATSRGTGGEKLFF. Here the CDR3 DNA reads TGTGCCACCAGCAGAGGGACAGGGGGGGAAAAACTGTTTTTT.

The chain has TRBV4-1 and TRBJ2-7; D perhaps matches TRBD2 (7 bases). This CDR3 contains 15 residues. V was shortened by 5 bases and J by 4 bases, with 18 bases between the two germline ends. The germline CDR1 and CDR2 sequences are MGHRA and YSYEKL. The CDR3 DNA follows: TGCGCCAGCAGCTCAGTAGGAGGGGGGGGGTACGAGCAGTACTTC. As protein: CASSSVGGGGYEQYF.